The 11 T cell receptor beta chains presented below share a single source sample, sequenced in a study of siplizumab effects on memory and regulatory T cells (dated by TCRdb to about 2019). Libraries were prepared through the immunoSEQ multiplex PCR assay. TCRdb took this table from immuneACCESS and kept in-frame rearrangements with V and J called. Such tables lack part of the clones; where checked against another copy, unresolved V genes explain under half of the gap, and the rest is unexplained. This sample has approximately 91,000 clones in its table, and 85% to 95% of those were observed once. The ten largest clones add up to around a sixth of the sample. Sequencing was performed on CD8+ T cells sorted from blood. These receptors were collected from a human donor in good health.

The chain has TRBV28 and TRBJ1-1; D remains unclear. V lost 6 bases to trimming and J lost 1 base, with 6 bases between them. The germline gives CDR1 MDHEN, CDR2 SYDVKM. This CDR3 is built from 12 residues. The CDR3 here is CASRLGNTEAFF. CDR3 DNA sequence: TGTGCCAGCAGGTTAGGGAACACTGAAGCTTTCTTT.

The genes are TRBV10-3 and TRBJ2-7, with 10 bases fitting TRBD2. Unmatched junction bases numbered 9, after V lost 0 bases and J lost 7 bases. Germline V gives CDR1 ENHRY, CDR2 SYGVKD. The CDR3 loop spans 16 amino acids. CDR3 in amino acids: CAISESPSGGPREQYF. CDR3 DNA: TGTGCCATCAGTGAGTCCCCTAGCGGGGGACCCAGGGAGCAGTACTTC.

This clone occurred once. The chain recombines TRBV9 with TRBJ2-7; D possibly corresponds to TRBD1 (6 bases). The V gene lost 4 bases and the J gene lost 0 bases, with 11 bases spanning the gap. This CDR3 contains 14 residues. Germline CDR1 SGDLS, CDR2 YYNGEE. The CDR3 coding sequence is TGTGCCAGCAGCTCCCGGGACAACTCCTACGAGCAGTACTTC. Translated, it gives CASSSRDNSYEQYF.

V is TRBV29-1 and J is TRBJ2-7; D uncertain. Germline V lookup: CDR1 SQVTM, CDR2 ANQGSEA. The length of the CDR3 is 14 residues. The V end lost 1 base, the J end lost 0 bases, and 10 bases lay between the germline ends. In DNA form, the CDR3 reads TGCAGCGTTGAAGGTACGGAGAGCTCCTACGAGCAGTACTTC. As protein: CSVEGTESSYEQYF.

CDR3 coding DNA: TGCGCCAGCAGCCAAGCTGTAGCGGGAGGCTCCTACGAGCAGTACTTC. Encoded protein: CASSQAVAGGSYEQYF. The chain links TRBV4-1 to TRBJ2-7, with TRBD2 matching 10 bases. The V gene's germline CDR1 is MGHRA and CDR2 YSYEKL. J lost 0 bases, V lost 1 base, and 3 bases had no gene match. The CDR3 consists of 16 residues.

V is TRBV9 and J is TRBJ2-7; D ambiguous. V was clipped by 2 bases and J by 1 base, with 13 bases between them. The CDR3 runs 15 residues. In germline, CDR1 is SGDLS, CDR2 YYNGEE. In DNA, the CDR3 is TGTGCCAGCAGCGTCGCCCAGCACCCGTCCTACGAGCAGTACTTC. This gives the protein CASSVAQHPSYEQYF.

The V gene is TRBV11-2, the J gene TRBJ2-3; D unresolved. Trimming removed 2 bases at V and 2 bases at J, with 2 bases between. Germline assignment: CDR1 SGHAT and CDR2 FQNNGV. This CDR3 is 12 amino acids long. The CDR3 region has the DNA TGTGCCAGCAGCTTATTCACAGATACGCAGTATTTT. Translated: CASSLFTDTQYF.

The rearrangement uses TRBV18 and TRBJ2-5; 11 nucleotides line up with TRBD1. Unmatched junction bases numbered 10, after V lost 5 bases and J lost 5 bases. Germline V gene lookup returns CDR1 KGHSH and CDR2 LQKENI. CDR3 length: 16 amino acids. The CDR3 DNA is TGTGCCAGCTCAACAACGGACAGGGGGCTGCAGGAGACCCAGTACTTC. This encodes CASSTTDRGLQETQYF.

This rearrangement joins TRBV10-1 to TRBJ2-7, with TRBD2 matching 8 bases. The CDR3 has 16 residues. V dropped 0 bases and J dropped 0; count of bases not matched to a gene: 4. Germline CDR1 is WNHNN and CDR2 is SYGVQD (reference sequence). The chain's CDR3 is CASSESTSGSSYEQYF. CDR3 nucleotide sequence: TGCGCCAGCAGTGAGTCGACAAGCGGGAGCTCCTACGAGCAGTACTTC.

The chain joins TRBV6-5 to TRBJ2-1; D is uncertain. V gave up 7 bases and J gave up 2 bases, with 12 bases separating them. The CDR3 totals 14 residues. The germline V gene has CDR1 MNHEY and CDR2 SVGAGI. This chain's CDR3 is CASMASPAYNEQFF. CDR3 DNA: TGTGCCAGCATGGCCAGCCCGGCCTACAATGAGCAGTTCTTC.

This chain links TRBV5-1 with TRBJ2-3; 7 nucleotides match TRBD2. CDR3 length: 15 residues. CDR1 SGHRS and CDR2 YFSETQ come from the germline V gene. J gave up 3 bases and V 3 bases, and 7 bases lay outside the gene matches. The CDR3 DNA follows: TGCGCCAGCAGCTATGGGGGAGGGCCGACAGATACGCAGTATTTT. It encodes CASSYGGGPTDTQYF. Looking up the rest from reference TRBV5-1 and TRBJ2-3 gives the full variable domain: KAGVTQTPRYLIKTRGQQVTLSCSPISGHRSVSWYQQTPGQGLQFLFEYFSETQRNKGNFPGRFSGRQFSNSRSEMNVSTLELGDSALYLCASSYGGGPTDTQYFGPGTRLTVL.